Below, 27 T cell receptor beta chains from the same sample are listed, as sequenced in a study of CD8 T cells in Susac syndrome. Reverse transcription used roughly 0.5 to 1 ug RNA and random hexamers. TCRdb processed the immunoSEQ multiplex PCR reads anew with MiXCR; each CDR3 protein has one entry. This sample carries 200,000 or so distinct CDR3 sequences, 80% to 95% of them seen once, and the ten largest clones take 0.1% to 0.15%. Sequencing input: CD8+ T cells from PBMCs. All receptors derive from a human donor with multiple sclerosis.

The J gene is TRBJ1-6, the V gene TRBV30; TRBD1 agrees at 8 bases. The CDR3 covers 14 residues. Per the germline V gene, CDR1 is GTSNPN and CDR2 is SVGIG (reference sequence). J lost 8 bases, V lost 4 bases, and 7 bases had no gene match. CDR3 DNA sequence: TGTGCCTGGATCGAGACAGGGGCCTATTCACCCCTCCACTTT. Translated: CAWIETGAYSPLHF.

The chain carries TRBV15 and TRBJ1-1; D remains unclear. V shed 4 bases and J shed 0 bases, with 12 bases lying between them. Germline CDR1 and CDR2: LNHNV and YYDKDF (reference sequence). The CDR3 covers 15 residues. The CDR3: CATSTTERMNTEAFF. As DNA, the CDR3 is TGTGCCACCAGCACTACAGAGAGAATGAACACTGAAGCTTTCTTT.

This chain links TRBV11-2 with TRBJ2-5; 8 positions agree with TRBD2. The junction had 5 bases not matched to a gene; V was cut back by 1 base and J by 4 bases. The CDR3 extends over 15 amino acids. CDR1 is SGHAT, CDR2 FQNNGV, per germline. The CDR3 loop is CASSLGQRGIETQYF. In nucleotides, the CDR3 is TGTGCCAGCAGCTTAGGGCAGCGGGGGATAGAGACCCAGTACTTC.

This chain joins TRBV12-3 or TRBV12-4 and TRBJ1-4; weak D call: TRBD1 (5 bases). The length of the CDR3 is 17 residues. The V and J ends lost 4 bases and 5 bases respectively, with 20 bases between them. The CDR3 reads CASSSRSGDVDNEKLFF. CDR3 coding DNA: TGTGCCAGCAGTTCAAGATCCGGGGACGTTGACAATGAAAAACTGTTTTTT.

The chain recombines TRBV19 with TRBJ1-1, with TRBD1 matching over 8 bases. The germline CDR1 and CDR2 sequences are LNHDA and SQIVND (reference sequence). This CDR3 is 13 amino acids long. V gave up 7 bases and J gave up 7 bases; unmatched junction bases: 8. The chain's CDR3 is CASTYRGTGEAFF. DNA for the CDR3: TGTGCCAGTACGTACAGGGGGACGGGTGAAGCTTTCTTT.

V is TRBV7-9 and J is TRBJ2-1, with 8 bases aligning to TRBD1. The CDR3 length is 13 residues. The germline CDR1 and CDR2 sequences are SEHNR and FQNEAQ (reference sequence). DNA for the CDR3: TGTGCAATACAACAGGGGGGCTTCAATGAGCAGTTCTTC. Protein product: CAIQQGGFNEQFF.

The chain joins TRBV4-2 to TRBJ2-7, with 14 bases fitting TRBD2. Germline values: CDR1 LGHNA, CDR2 YNFKEQ. Trimming took 6 bases from V and 1 from J; bases not matched to a gene: 8. The CDR3 is 17 amino acids. The CDR3 nucleotides read TGTGCCAGCAGACCCGGGACTAGCGGGAGAGTATCCTACGAGCAGTACTTC. It encodes CASRPGTSGRVSYEQYF.

The rearrangement links TRBV15 to TRBJ1-2; the D gene is possibly TRBD1 (6 bases). The V end lost 4 bases, the J end lost 5 bases, and 20 bases lay between the germline ends. In germline, CDR1 is LNHNV, CDR2 YYDKDF (reference sequence). The CDR3 has 16 amino acids. The CDR3 DNA follows: TGTGCCACCAGCAAAAACAGGGAAACCCGAACATATGGCTACACCTTC. Translating gives CATSKNRETRTYGYTF. Full variable domain (rest looked up from reference TRBV15 and TRBJ1-2): DAMVIQNPRYQVTQFGKPVTLSCSQTLNHNVMYWYQQKSSQAPKLLFHYYDKDFNNEADTPDNFQSRRPNTSFCFLDIRSPGLGDTAMYLCATSKNRETRTYGYTFGSGTRLTVV.

The gene calls are TRBV9 and TRBJ2-3; D might be TRBD2 (7 bases). CDR1 and CDR2 (germline): SGDLS, YYNGEE. The CDR3 contains 15 residues. V dropped 6 bases and J dropped 0 bases, with 14 bases sitting between them. The CDR3 region is CASTLGGGSTDTQYF. CDR3 nucleotide sequence: TGTGCCAGCACCTTAGGGGGAGGGAGCACAGATACGCAGTATTTT.

The chain joins TRBV2 to TRBJ2-7; D not resolved. The CDR3 is made up of 11 amino acids. The V end lost 1 base, the J end lost 7 bases, and 5 bases lay between the germline ends. Germline V gene data show CDR1 as SNHLY and CDR2 as FYNNEI. The CDR3 DNA is TGTGCCAGCAGTGAAGAACGGGAGCAGTACTTC. Translating it yields CASSEEREQYF.

This clonotype was seen just once. The chain links TRBV11-2 to TRBJ1-2, with unresolved D. The V gene's germline CDR1 is SGHAT and CDR2 FQNNGV. CDR3 length: 13 amino acids. The V gene lost 0 bases and the J gene lost 7 bases, with 9 bases spanning the gap. CDR3 protein: CASSLEGLGGYTF. The CDR3 DNA follows: TGTGCCAGCAGCTTAGAAGGGTTGGGTGGCTACACCTTC.

In regard to this clonotype: The junction does not match germline at one end; this may be a read error. V and J are TRBV7-7 and TRBJ2-5; 9 bases map to TRBD2. Germline V gives CDR1 SSHAT, CDR2 FNYEAQ (reference sequence). The CDR3 has 15 residues. CDR3 coding DNA: TGTGCTAGCAGCCGGACTAGCGCGGACCAAGAGACCCAGTACTTC. This encodes CASSRTSADQETQYF.

V gene TRBV11-2 combines with J gene TRBJ1-1; 7 bases match TRBD1. The CDR3 is 18 residues long. Per the germline V gene, CDR1 is SGHAT and CDR2 is FQNNGV. V lost 3 bases to trimming and J lost 5 bases; unmatched junction nucleotides: 18. CDR3 amino acids: CASSLPIGTVSVSTEAFF. The CDR3 bases are TGTGCCAGCAGCTTGCCCATCGGGACAGTGAGTGTTTCTACTGAAGCTTTCTTT.

The chain combines TRBV7-9 with TRBJ2-4; TRBD2 aligns across 7 bases. The CDR3 extends over 16 amino acids. The junction had 7 bases not matched to a gene; V was cut back by 4 bases and J by 1 base. In germline, CDR1 is SEHNR, CDR2 FQNEAQ (reference sequence). The CDR3 loop reads CASSSAAGVAKNIQYF. In DNA, the CDR3 is TGTGCCAGCAGCTCGGCGGCGGGGGTCGCCAAAAACATTCAGTACTTC.

This chain links TRBV29-1 with TRBJ1-3; D gene unclear. Looked up from germline, CDR1 is SQVTM and CDR2 is ANQGSEA. The CDR3 has 18 residues. V was shortened by 2 bases and J by 1 base, with 21 bases between the two germline ends. In DNA, the CDR3 is TGCAGCGTTGAAACCCCCCTGGCTGTAGAACAGTCTGGAAACACCATATATTTT. Encoded protein: CSVETPLAVEQSGNTIYF.

The rearrangement joins TRBV12-3 or TRBV12-4 to TRBJ2-7; 11 bases are a match to TRBD2. V lost 1 base and J lost 3; bases outside the gene matches: 2. The CDR3 is made up of 15 amino acids. The CDR3 reads CASSLETSGNYEQYF. CDR3 bases: TGTGCCAGCAGTTTAGAGACTAGCGGGAACTACGAGCAGTACTTC.

V gene TRBV15 combines with J gene TRBJ1-5, with 8 bases identical to TRBD1. V dropped 3 bases and J dropped 3; count of bases not matched to a gene: 1. CDR1 and CDR2 from the germline V gene are LNHNV and YYDKDF (reference sequence). The length of the CDR3 is 14 residues. The CDR3 DNA sequence: TGTGCCACCAGCAGGGACAGGGACAATCAGCCCCAGCATTTT. Translation: CATSRDRDNQPQHF.

The chain links TRBV6-1 to TRBJ2-2; no clear D. This CDR3 contains 16 residues. CDR1 is MNHNS and CDR2 is SASEGT in the germline V gene. The V end lost 5 bases, the J end lost 2 bases, and 15 bases lay between the germline ends. CDR3 protein: CASSPDHMDNTGELFF. The DNA of the CDR3 is TGTGCCAGCAGTCCCGACCACATGGATAACACCGGGGAGCTGTTTTTT.

V gene TRBV7-8 combines with J gene TRBJ2-1; tentatively, D is TRBD2 (7 bases). The germline V gene has CDR1 SGHVS and CDR2 FQNEAQ. The germline V and J ends were trimmed by 5 bases and 2 bases, with 22 bases remaining between them. The CDR3 covers 18 residues. The CDR3 nucleotides are TGTGCCAGCAGCCGTTTGGTACCGTCGGGGGGCACCTACAATGAGCAGTTCTTC. Residues: CASSRLVPSGGTYNEQFF.

The J gene is TRBJ2-4, the V gene TRBV6-5; possible D gene TRBD2, 6 bases. Between the trimmed V and J ends, which lost 0 bases and 9 bases, there was a span of 12 bases. Germline V gene data show CDR1 as MNHEY and CDR2 as SVGAGI. The CDR3 contains 14 residues. The CDR3, as DNA: TGTGCCAGCAGTTACTCAGGGAGGAAGGGCATTCAGTACTTC. Translating it yields CASSYSGRKGIQYF.

The V and J genes are TRBV12-5 and TRBJ1-1; D remains unclear. Germline V CDR1 and CDR2: LGHNT, FRNRAP. Trimming removed 0 bases from V and 2 bases from J, with 1 base in between. This CDR3 is 12 amino acids long. The CDR3 loop reads CASGLVNTEAFF. CDR3 bases: TGTGCTAGTGGTTTGGTAAACACTGAAGCTTTCTTT.

V and J are TRBV4-3 and TRBJ2-2; D ambiguous. Trimming left V 0 bases short and J 4 bases short, with 9 bases between. The length of the CDR3 is 15 residues. Germline V gene lookup returns CDR1 LGHNA and CDR2 YSLEER. CDR3 nucleotide sequence: TGCGCCAGCAGCCAAGATCGTACCGGCACCGGGGAGCTGTTTTTT. It yields the protein CASSQDRTGTGELFF.

The chain couples TRBV4-1 to TRBJ2-3, with TRBD2 identical over 9 bases. This CDR3 spans 15 amino acids. Germline V gives CDR1 MGHRA, CDR2 YSYEKL. V shed 1 base and J 2 bases; nucleotides not matched to a gene: 1. For the CDR3, the DNA is TGCGCCAGCAGCCAAGGACTAGCGGCCACAGATACGCAGTATTTT. Its protein product is CASSQGLAATDTQYF.

This clonotype has just one count. The J gene is TRBJ1-1, the V gene TRBV19; no definite D call. This CDR3 spans 11 amino acids. The ends were cut back, 8 bases at V and 6 bases at J, with 10 bases in the middle. In germline, CDR1 is LNHDA, CDR2 SQIVND (reference sequence). The CDR3 coding sequence is TGTGCCAGTTCTGATTGGGCTGAAGCTTTCTTT. Protein product: CASSDWAEAFF.

V usage is TRBV13 and J usage is TRBJ2-7; D is uncertain. CDR1 is PRHDT and CDR2 is FYEKMQ in the germline V gene (reference sequence). The ends were cut back, 2 bases at V and 1 base at J, with 12 bases in the middle. The length of the CDR3 is 15 residues. CDR3 loop: CASSLYPARSYEQYF. CDR3 DNA: TGTGCCAGCAGCTTATATCCGGCGAGATCCTACGAGCAGTACTTC.

This chain links TRBV7-2 with TRBJ2-1; D unresolved. The CDR3 is 17 amino acids. V was cut by 1 base and J by 8 bases, with 21 bases left in between. Germline V gives CDR1 SGHTA, CDR2 FQGNSA. CDR3 protein: CASSLGPISDSVHEQFF. CDR3 bases: TGTGCCAGCAGCTTAGGCCCCATTAGTGATAGTGTTCATGAGCAGTTCTTC. Full variable domain (missing parts from reference TRBV7-2 and TRBJ2-1): GAGVSQSPSNKVTEKGKDVELRCDPISGHTALYWYRQSLGQGLEFLIYFQGNSAPDKSGLPSDRFSAERTGGSVSTLTIQRTQQEDSAVYLCASSLGPISDSVHEQFFGPGTRLTVL.

As to this clonotype: The junction departs from the called germline gene at one end, perhaps through a read error. The genes are TRBV7-9 and TRBJ2-5; TRBD2 matches 7 bases. Germline loops: CDR1 SEHNR, CDR2 FQNEAQ (reference sequence). This CDR3 has 15 residues. The CDR3 nucleotides read TGTGCCAGCAGCTTTCCGGGAGGTCGGCAAGGGACCCAGTACTTC. Its translation: CASSFPGGRQGTQYF.